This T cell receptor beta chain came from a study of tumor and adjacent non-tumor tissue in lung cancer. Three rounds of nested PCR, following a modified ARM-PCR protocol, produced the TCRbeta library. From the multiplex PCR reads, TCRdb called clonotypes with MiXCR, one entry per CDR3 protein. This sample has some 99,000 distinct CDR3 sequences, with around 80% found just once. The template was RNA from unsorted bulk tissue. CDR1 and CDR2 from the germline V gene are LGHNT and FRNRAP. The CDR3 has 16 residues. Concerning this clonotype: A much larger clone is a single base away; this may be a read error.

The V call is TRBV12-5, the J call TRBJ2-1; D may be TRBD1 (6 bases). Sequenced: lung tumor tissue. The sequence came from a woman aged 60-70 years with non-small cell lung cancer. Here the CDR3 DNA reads TGTGATAGTGCCTACGGACAGCCCAATGCCTACAATGAGCAGTTCTTC. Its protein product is CDSAYGQPNAYNEQFF.